The rows below give T cell receptor beta chains drawn from one sample of a study of T-cell memory formation after mild COVID-19. From the 5' RACE reads, TCRdb called clonotypes with MiXCR, one entry per CDR3 protein. The sample yields 180,000 or so distinct CDR3 sequences, about a sixth seen once. Sequenced input: PBMCs or a T cell subset sorted from them (not recorded which). Receptors were obtained from an adult woman who had mild COVID-19 (a few samples of this study predate the infection). Cell type and time point are not known. Both conserved end residues are part of each CDR3. Clone size is shown for a subset of rows, as once, few, many or a class of expanded clone.

V gene,J gene,clone size,CDR3 protein
TRBV5-6,TRBJ2-2,NA,CASSLGRGELFF
TRBV11-3,TRBJ2-5,few,CASSFETSDQETQYF
TRBV12-3/TRBV12-4,TRBJ2-1,NA,CASRLYGNNEQFF
TRBV3-1,TRBJ2-7,NA,CASSQGTSGRLWEQYF
TRBV5-1,TRBJ2-2,few,CASSLALAGNTGELFF
TRBV19,TRBJ2-2,NA,CASSREVSTGELFF
TRBV20-1,TRBJ2-1,few,CSADGNSDNEQFF
TRBV29-1,TRBJ2-7,few,CSAKPERLGAEQYF
TRBV29-1,TRBJ1-2,NA,CSGIPGQGLLRTF
TRBV5-1,TRBJ1-6,many,CASSPSTENSPLHF
TRBV5-1,TRBJ2-1,few,CASSVLTSGGFNEQFF
TRBV3-1,TRBJ1-5,few,CASSQDQGWEQPQHF
TRBV7-8,TRBJ1-5,few,CASSFDSGNQPQHF
TRBV6-6,TRBJ2-7,NA,CASSYSKQGGAYEQYF
TRBV29-1,TRBJ2-3,few,CSAGAVADTQYF
TRBV5-6,TRBJ2-7,few,CASSLERTGGIEQYF
TRBV7-8,TRBJ2-6,many,CASSRQGSGANVLTF
TRBV18,TRBJ2-2,few,CASPGGATGELFF
TRBV6-5,TRBJ2-7,NA,CASRAGQYYEQYF
TRBV18,TRBJ1-3,few,CASSRSGQLSGNTIYF
TRBV20-1,TRBJ2-1,few,CSARAGGLAVEQFF
TRBV5-1,TRBJ1-2,few,CASSLGRDSMLEGYTF
TRBV20-1,TRBJ2-3,many,CSPSSADTQYF
TRBV5-1,TRBJ1-1,NA,CASRPTELNTEAFF
TRBV7-3,TRBJ1-1,few,CASSTTGHAPEAFF
TRBV7-3,TRBJ1-1,many,CATSGWATNTEAFF
TRBV9,TRBJ2-7,NA,CASSVGQTSYEQYF
TRBV5-1,TRBJ2-6,NA,CASSPQDPGANVLTF